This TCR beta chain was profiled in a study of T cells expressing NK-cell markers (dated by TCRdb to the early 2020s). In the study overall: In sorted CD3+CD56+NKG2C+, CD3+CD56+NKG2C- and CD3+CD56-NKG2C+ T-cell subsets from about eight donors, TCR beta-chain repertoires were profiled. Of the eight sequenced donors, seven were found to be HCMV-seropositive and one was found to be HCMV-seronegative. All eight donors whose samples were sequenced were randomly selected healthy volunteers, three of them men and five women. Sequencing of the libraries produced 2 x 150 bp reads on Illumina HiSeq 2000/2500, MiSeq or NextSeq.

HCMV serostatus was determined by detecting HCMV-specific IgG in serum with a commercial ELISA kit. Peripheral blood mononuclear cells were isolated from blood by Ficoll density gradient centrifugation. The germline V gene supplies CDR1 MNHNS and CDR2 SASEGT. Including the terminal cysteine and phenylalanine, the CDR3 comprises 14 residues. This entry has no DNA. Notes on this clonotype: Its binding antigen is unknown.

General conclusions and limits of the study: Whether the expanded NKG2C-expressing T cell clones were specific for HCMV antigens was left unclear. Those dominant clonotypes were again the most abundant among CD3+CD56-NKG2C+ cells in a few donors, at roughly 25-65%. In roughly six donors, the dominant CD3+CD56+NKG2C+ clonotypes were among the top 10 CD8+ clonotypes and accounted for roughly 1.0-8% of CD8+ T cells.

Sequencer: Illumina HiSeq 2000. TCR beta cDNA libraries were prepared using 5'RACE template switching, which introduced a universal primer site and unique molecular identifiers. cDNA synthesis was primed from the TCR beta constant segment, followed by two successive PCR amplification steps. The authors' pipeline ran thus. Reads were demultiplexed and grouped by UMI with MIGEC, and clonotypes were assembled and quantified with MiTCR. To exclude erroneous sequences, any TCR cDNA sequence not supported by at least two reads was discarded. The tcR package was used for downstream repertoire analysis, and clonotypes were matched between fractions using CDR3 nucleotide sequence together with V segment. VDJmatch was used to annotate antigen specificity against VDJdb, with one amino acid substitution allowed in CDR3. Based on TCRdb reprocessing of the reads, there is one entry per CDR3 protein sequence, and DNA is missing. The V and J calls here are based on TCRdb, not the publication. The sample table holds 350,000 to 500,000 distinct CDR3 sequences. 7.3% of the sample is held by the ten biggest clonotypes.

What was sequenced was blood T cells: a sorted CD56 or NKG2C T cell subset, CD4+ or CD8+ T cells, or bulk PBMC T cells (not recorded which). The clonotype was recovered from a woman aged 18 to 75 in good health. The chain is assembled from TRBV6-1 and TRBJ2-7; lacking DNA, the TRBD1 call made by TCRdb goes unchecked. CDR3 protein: CASRDREDSYEQYF.